The clone carrying this TCR beta chain has a count of ten or more. A second roughly 6 to 11 cycle PCR used barcoded and J-beta primers. Each TCR beta cDNA got a 12-nucleotide random molecular identifier. TCRdb ran MiXCR on the 5' RACE reads and lists one entry per CDR3 protein. The sample lists over 600,000 distinct CDR3 sequences, 35% to 50% occurring once. Looked up from germline, CDR1 is SGDLS and CDR2 is YYNGEE. Losses at the gene ends were 3 bases for V and 3 bases for J; bases not matched to a gene: 4. CDR3 length: 14 amino acids. This sample is part of a study of blood T cells in healthy people across ages.

The J gene is TRBJ2-7, the V gene TRBV9, with TRBD2 identical over 9 bases. The clonotype was recovered from a man aged 80 or over in good health. Sequenced material: blood. The CDR3 nucleotides are TGTGCCAGCAGCGACGATAGCGGGAGCTACGAGCAGTACTTC. Translating it yields CASSDDSGSYEQYF.